This TCR beta chain was retrieved from a study of CXCR3-negative and CXCR3-positive naive CD8 T cells (dated by TCRdb to about 2019). With respect to the entire study: In total, 130 million to 150 million TRB reads were obtained, which works out to roughly 1.5 +/- 0.3 million reads per library. The diversity and physicochemical repertoire analyses included more than ten donors pooled from two independent experiments. The TRBV-TRBJ cluster analysis covered naive subsets from 5 donors and memory cells from 3 donors.

From its cysteine to its phenylalanine, the CDR3 spans 14 amino acids. DNA is not on record. In regard to this clonotype: No cognate antigen has been identified for it.

Sequencing took place on a NextSeq 550. The Human TCR Profiling Kit (MiLaboratory) was used to make UMI-labeled 5' RACE TRB cDNA libraries. The full amount of extracted RNA was used for cDNA synthesis, and the full amount of resulting cDNA was used for PCR amplification. Libraries were prepared in parallel with an identical number of PCR cycles. Turning to the authors' computational methods: MIGEC and MiXCR extracted about 49,000 +/- 11,000 unique UMI-labeled TRB cDNA molecules per library, requiring at least two reads per UMI. Each library averaged 40,000 +/- 10,000 functional in-frame TRB CDR3 nucleotide clonotypes without stop codons. After downsampling to 5000 UMI-labeled TRB molecules per sample, diversity metrics, including normalized Shannon-Wiener and Chao1, were computed in VDJtools. Clonotype-size-weighted physicochemical properties of the central five CDR3 residues (interaction energy, strength, volume and Kidera factor 4) were computed in VDJtools. The reads were reprocessed in TCRdb, with one entry per CDR3 protein sequence and no accompanying DNA. The V and J calls shown here were made by TCRdb, not taken from the authors' results. The sample table holds roughly 48,000 distinct CDR3 sequences. The biggest ten clones account for 14% to 15% of the sample.

Each CD8+ T cell subset was flow-sorted in triplicate, with over 250,000 cells per subset placed directly into RLT lysis buffer. Standard density gradient centrifugation was used to isolate peripheral blood mononuclear cells from buffy coats. An RNeasy Mini Kit was used to extract total RNA from the sorted cells. Overall study outcomes, separate from this receptor: Similar TRBV-TRBJ usage was shown by naive CXCR3-negative and CXCR3-positive cells from the same donor, whereas distinct patterns were shown by memory cells. Because surface CD5, which has been linked to self-reactivity in mice, was comparable between naive subsets, TCR interaction strength was also inferred from TRB CDR3 physicochemical properties. CXCR3 expression partially decreased after cryopreservation, so most assays used freshly isolated PBMCs. Comparably high repertoire diversity was found in both naive subsets, whereas much lower repertoire diversity was found in memory CD8+ T cells.

This clonotype was sampled from a human donor in good health. Some clones in this sample may be carry-over from other donors' samples. The sequence is built from TRBV12-3 or TRBV12-4 and TRBJ1-5; TCRdb gives TRBD1 as the D gene, but with no DNA this cannot be confirmed. The sequenced material came from memory CD8+ T cells from blood. The cell subset or site label of this sample denotes: conventional CD8+ memory T cells (TMEM), sorted as controls. The encoded CDR3 is CASGQTGSDQPQHF.